These 9 T cell receptor beta chains were all obtained from the same sample, sequenced in a study of T-cell reconstitution after alpha-beta-depleted transplantation in children. The TCRbeta library was prepared with unique molecular identifiers. TCRdb fed the PCR reads into MiXCR, producing one record per CDR3 protein. The top ten clones hold 25% to 30% of a sample with 40,000 to 55,000 distinct CDR3 sequences, around 9.2% of them seen once. This sample comprised PBMCs, mostly from graft donor cells, obtained 60 days after TCRalphabeta/CD19-depleted stem cell transplant. Receptors originate from a male patient aged 2 to 9 who had a stem cell transplant for chronic granulomatous disease, so the T cells may come from the graft donor.

The sample holds many counts of this clonotype. The chain combines TRBV6-2 or TRBV6-3 with TRBJ2-7; TRBD2 matches 12 bases. The ends lost 6 bases at V and 0 bases at J; junction bases unmatched: 3. The length of the CDR3 is 15 residues. CDR1 and CDR2 from the germline V gene are MNHEY and SVGEGT. The CDR3 region has the DNA TGTGCCAGCAGCGGGACTAGCGGGCCCTCCTACGAGCAGTACTTC. This encodes CASSGTSGPSYEQYF.

This clonotype occurred many times. The chain has TRBV7-8 and TRBJ2-1; possible D gene TRBD1, 5 bases. CDR3 length: 16 amino acids. Trimming stripped 5 bases from V and 3 bases from J, with 17 bases between. Germline V gene lookup returns CDR1 SGHVS and CDR2 FQNEAQ. CDR3 sequence: CASSSDDDGHYNEQFF. The DNA for the CDR3 is TGTGCCAGCAGCAGCGATGATGACGGACACTACAATGAGCAGTTCTTC.

This clonotype was seen at least ten times. The genes are TRBV12-3 or TRBV12-4 and TRBJ2-1; 8 nucleotides align to TRBD2. This CDR3 is 12 amino acids long. Trimming removed 3 bases from V and 10 bases from J; junction bases left unmatched: 2. CDR3 bases: TGTGCCAGCAGTTTTGAGCGGGGGGAGCAGTTCTTC. It specifies CASSFERGEQFF.

The sample holds many counts of this clonotype. This chain uses TRBV7-9 with TRBJ2-1; 8 bases match TRBD1. The length of the CDR3 is 15 residues. Germline V gene sequence: CDR1 SEHNR, CDR2 FQNEAQ (reference sequence). V lost 3 bases and J lost 6; bases outside the gene matches: 7. The CDR3 here is CASSFKGQVLNEQFF. The DNA for the CDR3 is TGTGCCAGCAGCTTCAAGGGACAGGTCCTCAATGAGCAGTTCTTC.

This clonotype came up a few times. A much larger clone differs from this one at a single base, so this may be a read error. DNA for the CDR3: TGTGCCAGCAGTTGCTCGCAGGGATCAGGAAACACCATATATTTT. Residues: CASSCSQGSGNTIYF. The chain has TRBV6-5 and TRBJ1-3; D is perhaps TRBD1 (5 bases). The germline V gene has CDR1 MNHEY and CDR2 SVGAGI. The CDR3 spans 15 residues. V dropped 4 bases and J dropped 4 bases, with 14 bases sitting between them.

This clonotype came up many times. This chain links TRBV7-9 with TRBJ2-7; D is undetermined. The length of the CDR3 is 17 residues. Trimming took 2 bases from V and 0 from J, leaving 17 bases between them. CDR1 and CDR2 from the germline V gene are SEHNR and FQNEAQ (reference sequence). In DNA form, the CDR3 reads TGTGCCAGCAGCTTATTCCCCCCTGGTCAGAGCTCCTACGAGCAGTACTTC. Translating gives CASSLFPPGQSSYEQYF.

The chain has TRBV20-1 and TRBJ1-1, with D possibly TRBD1 on 6 matching bases. The germline V gene has CDR1 DFQATT and CDR2 SNEGSKA (reference sequence). This CDR3 region has 15 residues. In DNA form, the CDR3 reads TGCAGAGCTTCCAGGGGTAGGGTGGTTAACACTGAAGCTTTCTTT. As protein: CRASRGRVVNTEAFF.

There are many counts of this clonotype. V gene TRBV3-1 combines with J gene TRBJ2-3; D is perhaps TRBD1 (7 bases). The germline gives CDR1 LGHDT, CDR2 YNNKEL (reference sequence). Trimming left V 4 bases short and J 1 base short, with 12 bases between. CDR3 size: 15 residues. The CDR3 here is CASSLLRGGTDTQYF. The CDR3 DNA is TGTGCCAGCAGCCTTCTCAGGGGGGGCACAGATACGCAGTATTTT.

The chain has TRBV7-9 and TRBJ2-7, with 8 bases aligning to TRBD1. The CDR3 is 15 residues long. Germline V gene data show CDR1 as SEHNR and CDR2 as FQNEAQ (reference sequence). The trim removed 4 bases at V and 3 bases at J, leaving 8 bases unmatched. The CDR3 here is CASSSPTGEGYEQYF. Here the CDR3 DNA reads TGTGCCAGCAGCTCCCCGACAGGGGAAGGCTACGAGCAGTACTTC.